Listed below are T cell receptor beta chains from one sample, sequenced in a study of regulatory T cells in long-lasting Graves disease. TCRdb analysed the multiplex PCR reads with MiXCR anew, one entry per CDR3 protein. Of about 220,000 distinct CDR3 sequences in the sample, approximately 18% are singletons; the top ten hold approximately 10%. These same data were also listed under a study on T cells in Graves' hyperthyroidism and ophthalmopathy.

This specimen was peripheral blood mononuclear cells (PBMCs), taken at new diagnosis, from a patient treated with antithyroid drugs. The receptors stem from a woman aged 25 to 45 with Graves disease. Both conserved end residues are part of each CDR3. Fields, in order: V gene, J gene, clone size, D gene, CDR3 DNA, CDR3 protein. D genes are given only for firm matches. Some rows have no size entry. The others give once, few or many, or a class for an expanded clone.

v_call: TRBV20-1
j_call: TRBJ1-5
clone_size: many
d_call: .
cdr3_nt: TGCAGTGCTAGAGATCGGGCCCGAAACCCCGGGACACCGGGGGGCAATCAGCCCCAGCATTTT
cdr3_aa: CSARDRARNPGTPGGNQPQHF

v_call: TRBV5-6
j_call: TRBJ2-3
clone_size: few
d_call: .
cdr3_nt: TGTGCCAGCAGCTTCCCGCTAGTCTCGGATACGCAGTATTTT
cdr3_aa: CASSFPLVSDTQYF

v_call: TRBV28
j_call: TRBJ1-6
clone_size: many
d_call: .
cdr3_nt: TGTGCCAGTAGGGAGGGGTATTATAATTCACCCCTCCACTTT
cdr3_aa: CASREGYYNSPLHF

v_call: TRBV20-1
j_call: TRBJ2-1
clone_size: .
d_call: TRBD2
cdr3_nt: TGCAGTGCTAGAGCCGCGGGAGGGATGAGCTCCTACAATGAGCAGTTCTTC
cdr3_aa: CSARAAGGMSSYNEQFF

v_call: TRBV30
j_call: TRBJ2-2
clone_size: .
d_call: .
cdr3_nt: TGTGCCTGGACCCACGAGAGGGAGAAATACACCGGGGAGCTCTTTTTT
cdr3_aa: CAWTHEREKYTGELFF

v_call: TRBV2
j_call: TRBJ2-1
clone_size: many
d_call: .
cdr3_nt: TGTGCCAGCAATGGGCGAGTGGGGCCCAATGAGCAGTTCTTC
cdr3_aa: CASNGRVGPNEQFF

v_call: TRBV11-2
j_call: TRBJ1-1
clone_size: many
d_call: TRBD1
cdr3_nt: TGTGCCAGCAGCACCCGACAGGGCGCGGTAGAGGCTTTCTTT
cdr3_aa: CASSTRQGAVEAFF

v_call: TRBV18
j_call: TRBJ1-3
clone_size: .
d_call: .
cdr3_nt: TGTGCCAGCTCCCCCGGACGATGGGGCTTTGGAAACACCATATATTTT
cdr3_aa: CASSPGRWGFGNTIYF

v_call: TRBV12-3/TRBV12-4
j_call: TRBJ1-2
clone_size: many
d_call: TRBD1
cdr3_nt: TGTGCCAGCAGTTTAGGTGACAGGGGAGGGGACTATGGCTACACCTTC
cdr3_aa: CASSLGDRGGDYGYTF

v_call: TRBV2
j_call: TRBJ2-2
clone_size: .
d_call: .
cdr3_nt: TGTGCCAGCAGTGAACTCCTGGAACCCGGGGAGCTGTTTTTT
cdr3_aa: CASSELLEPGELFF

v_call: TRBV12-3/TRBV12-4
j_call: TRBJ2-1
clone_size: .
d_call: TRBD2
cdr3_nt: TGTGCCAGCAGTCCCCGGGGGGACGATGAGCAGTTCTTC
cdr3_aa: CASSPRGDDEQFF

v_call: TRBV19
j_call: TRBJ1-1
clone_size: many
d_call: TRBD1
cdr3_nt: TGTGCCAGTGCGGACAGGGGCGGCCGGAACACTGAAGCTTTCTTT
cdr3_aa: CASADRGGRNTEAFF

v_call: TRBV4-2
j_call: TRBJ2-7
clone_size: .
d_call: .
cdr3_nt: TGTGCCAGCAGCCTCCCAGAGCGTCCCTACGAGCAGTACTTC
cdr3_aa: CASSLPERPYEQYF

v_call: TRBV6-1
j_call: TRBJ1-3
clone_size: many
d_call: .
cdr3_nt: TGTGCCAGCAAAGAAGAGTCTGGAAACACCATATATTTT
cdr3_aa: CASKEESGNTIYF

v_call: TRBV12-3/TRBV12-4
j_call: TRBJ2-2
clone_size: many
d_call: .
cdr3_nt: TGTGCCAGCAGTCTCAGGACTTCAAACCGGGAGCTGTTTTTT
cdr3_aa: CASSLRTSNRELFF

v_call: TRBV12-3/TRBV12-4
j_call: TRBJ1-5
clone_size: many
d_call: .
cdr3_nt: TGTGCCAGCAGTTCCTCAGGGGAAAGGAATCAGCCCCAGCATTTT
cdr3_aa: CASSSSGERNQPQHF

v_call: TRBV20-1
j_call: TRBJ2-7
clone_size: many
d_call: .
cdr3_nt: TGCAGTGCTTTCGAAAGCTCCTACGAGCAGTACTTC
cdr3_aa: CSAFESSYEQYF

v_call: TRBV11-2
j_call: TRBJ2-5
clone_size: once
d_call: TRBD2
cdr3_nt: TGTGCCAGCAGCTTAATGGGGGTCGCGGGGGGGACACAAGAGACCCAGTACTTC
cdr3_aa: CASSLMGVAGGTQETQYF

v_call: TRBV6-1
j_call: TRBJ1-6
clone_size: many
d_call: .
cdr3_nt: TGTGCCAGCAGGGGGACTTTCCCAAATTCACCCCTCCACTTT
cdr3_aa: CASRGTFPNSPLHF

v_call: TRBV7-3
j_call: TRBJ2-6
clone_size: .
d_call: .
cdr3_nt: TGTGCCAGCAGCTTAGTTGGATCCGGCTCTGGGGCCAACGTCCTGACTTTC
cdr3_aa: CASSLVGSGSGANVLTF

v_call: TRBV12-3/TRBV12-4
j_call: TRBJ2-3
clone_size: .
d_call: TRBD2
cdr3_nt: TGTGCCAGCAGTTTAGCCCTACTAGCGGGAGGGAGCACAGATACGCAGTATTTT
cdr3_aa: CASSLALLAGGSTDTQYF

v_call: TRBV4-1
j_call: TRBJ2-7
clone_size: many
d_call: TRBD2
cdr3_nt: TGCGCCAGCAGCCAAACAACTAGCGGACTTTACGAGCAGTACTTC
cdr3_aa: CASSQTTSGLYEQYF

v_call: TRBV9
j_call: TRBJ1-1
clone_size: few
d_call: .
cdr3_nt: TGTGCCAGCAGCGTAGCCCCGAGTGGGACTGAAGCTTTCTTT
cdr3_aa: CASSVAPSGTEAFF

v_call: TRBV11-3
j_call: TRBJ2-1
clone_size: many
d_call: .
cdr3_nt: TGTGCCAGCAGCTTAGGGGTCAATGAGCAGTTCTTC
cdr3_aa: CASSLGVNEQFF

v_call: TRBV13
j_call: TRBJ2-1
clone_size: .
d_call: .
cdr3_nt: TGTGCCAGCAGCTTAGATCTCTTCAGGGGAAATGAGCAGTTCTTC
cdr3_aa: CASSLDLFRGNEQFF

v_call: TRBV6-2/TRBV6-3
j_call: TRBJ2-3
clone_size: many
d_call: .
cdr3_nt: TGTGCCAGCAGCTATATTGCGACTGGGGTCCTAGCAACGACCACAGATACGCAGTATTTT
cdr3_aa: CASSYIATGVLATTTDTQYF

v_call: TRBV11-2
j_call: TRBJ2-1
clone_size: .
d_call: TRBD1
cdr3_nt: TGTGCCAGCAGCTTACAGGGGGTAGGGCCCGGGGCCGATGAGCAGTTCTTC
cdr3_aa: CASSLQGVGPGADEQFF

v_call: TRBV30
j_call: TRBJ1-1
clone_size: many
d_call: .
cdr3_nt: TGTGCCTGGTGGGGGAACACTGAAGCTTTCTTT
cdr3_aa: CAWWGNTEAFF

v_call: TRBV12-5
j_call: TRBJ1-5
clone_size: .
d_call: .
cdr3_nt: TGTGCTAGTGGTCTGGACTCCGGACCCCAGCATTTT
cdr3_aa: CASGLDSGPQHF

v_call: TRBV7-9
j_call: TRBJ2-7
clone_size: many
d_call: TRBD1
cdr3_nt: TGTGCCAGCTCTCGTGCGGGACAGGGGGCGTACGAGCAGTACTTC
cdr3_aa: CASSRAGQGAYEQYF

v_call: TRBV25-1
j_call: TRBJ1-1
clone_size: .
d_call: .
cdr3_nt: TGTGTCAGCAGTGGACTCCTGAACAGGGACACTGAAGCTTTCTTT
cdr3_aa: CVSSGLLNRDTEAFF

v_call: TRBV18
j_call: TRBJ1-1
clone_size: many
d_call: TRBD1
cdr3_nt: TGTGCCAGCTCACCCCGACAGGGTGAGAACACTGAAGCTTTCTTT
cdr3_aa: CASSPRQGENTEAFF

v_call: TRBV18
j_call: TRBJ2-7
clone_size: many
d_call: TRBD2
cdr3_nt: TGTGCCAGCTCACCACAAGGGACTAGAGACGAGCAGTACTTC
cdr3_aa: CASSPQGTRDEQYF

v_call: TRBV6-1
j_call: TRBJ1-1
clone_size: few
d_call: .
cdr3_nt: TGTGCCAGCAGGCGTCAGGGGAACACTGAAGCTTTCTTT
cdr3_aa: CASRRQGNTEAFF

v_call: TRBV19
j_call: TRBJ1-5
clone_size: many
d_call: TRBD1
cdr3_nt: TGTGCCAGTAACCCGACACAGGGGGCGCCGGGGAATCAGCCCCAGCATTTT
cdr3_aa: CASNPTQGAPGNQPQHF

v_call: TRBV28
j_call: TRBJ1-1
clone_size: many
d_call: .
cdr3_nt: TGTGCCAGCAGTTTAGGGGCAAATGAAGCTTTCTTT
cdr3_aa: CASSLGANEAFF